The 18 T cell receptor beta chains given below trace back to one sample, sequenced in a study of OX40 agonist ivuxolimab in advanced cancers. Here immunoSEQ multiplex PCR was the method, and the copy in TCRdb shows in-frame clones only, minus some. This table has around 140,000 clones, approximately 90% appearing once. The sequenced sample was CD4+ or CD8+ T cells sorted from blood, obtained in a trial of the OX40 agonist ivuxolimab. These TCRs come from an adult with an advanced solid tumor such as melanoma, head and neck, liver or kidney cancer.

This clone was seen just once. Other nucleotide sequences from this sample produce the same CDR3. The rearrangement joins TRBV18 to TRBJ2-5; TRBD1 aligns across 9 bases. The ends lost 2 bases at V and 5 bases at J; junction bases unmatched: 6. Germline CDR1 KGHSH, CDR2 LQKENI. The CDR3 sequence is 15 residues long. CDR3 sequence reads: CASSPRGQGGETQYF. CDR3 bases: TGTGCCAGCTCACCAAGGGGACAGGGTGGCGAGACCCAGTACTTC.

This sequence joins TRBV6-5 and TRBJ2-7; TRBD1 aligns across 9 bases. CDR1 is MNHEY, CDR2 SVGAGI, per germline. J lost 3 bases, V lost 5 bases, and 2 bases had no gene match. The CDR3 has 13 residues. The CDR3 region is CASSTTGGYEQYF. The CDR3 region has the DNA TGTGCCAGCAGTACGACAGGGGGCTACGAGCAGTACTTC.

The CDR3 spells CASSSGLQGYEQYF. The CDR3 DNA reads as TGTGCCAGCTCATCCGGCCTACAGGGCTACGAGCAGTACTTC. The genes are TRBV18 and TRBJ2-7; a possible D gene is TRBD1 (6 bases). Germline-derived CDR1 and CDR2 are KGHSH and LQKENI. The CDR3 is 14 amino acids. Trimming cost V 5 bases and J 3 bases, with 14 bases left between them.

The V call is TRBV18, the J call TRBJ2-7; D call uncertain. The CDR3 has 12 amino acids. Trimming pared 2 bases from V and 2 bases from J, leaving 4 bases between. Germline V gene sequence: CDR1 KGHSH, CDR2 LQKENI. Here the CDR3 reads CASSPVAYEQYF. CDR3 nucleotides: TGTGCCAGCTCACCAGTGGCCTACGAGCAGTACTTC.

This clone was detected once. The CDR3 is CASSSGQAGRGDTQYF. The CDR3 bases are TGTGCCAGCAGCTCCGGACAGGCAGGGCGGGGGGATACGCAGTATTTT. The chain has TRBV28 and TRBJ2-3; D may correspond to TRBD1 or TRBD2 (7 bases each). The CDR3 runs to 16 residues. Germline V gives CDR1 MDHEN, CDR2 SYDVKM. The V and J ends lost 6 bases and 6 bases respectively, with 22 bases between them.

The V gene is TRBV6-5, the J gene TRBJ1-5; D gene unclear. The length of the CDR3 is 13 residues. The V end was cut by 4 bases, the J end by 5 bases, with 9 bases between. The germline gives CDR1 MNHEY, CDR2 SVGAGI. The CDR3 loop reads CASSSHLYQPQHF. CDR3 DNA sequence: TGTGCCAGCAGTTCCCACCTGTATCAGCCCCAGCATTTT.

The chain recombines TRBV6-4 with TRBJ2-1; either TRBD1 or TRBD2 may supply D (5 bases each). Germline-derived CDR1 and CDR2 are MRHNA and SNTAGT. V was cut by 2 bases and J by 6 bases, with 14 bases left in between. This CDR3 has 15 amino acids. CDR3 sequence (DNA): TGTGCCAGCAGTGACCGGGACGTTGGGGTCAATGAGCAGTTCTTC. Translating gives CASSDRDVGVNEQFF.

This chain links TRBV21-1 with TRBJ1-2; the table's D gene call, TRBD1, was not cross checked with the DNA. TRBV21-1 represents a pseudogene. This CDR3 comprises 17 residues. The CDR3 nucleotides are TGTGCCAGAAGGGGCAGGACAGGGGACGGTACGAACTATGGCTACACCTTC. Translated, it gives CARRGRTGDGTNYGYTF.

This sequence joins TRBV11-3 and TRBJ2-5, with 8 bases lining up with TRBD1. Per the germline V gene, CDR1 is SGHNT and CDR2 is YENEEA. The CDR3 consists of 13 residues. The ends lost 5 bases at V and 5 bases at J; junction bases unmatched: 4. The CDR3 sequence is CASSPTGAETQYF. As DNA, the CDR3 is TGTGCCAGCAGCCCGACAGGGGCGGAGACCCAGTACTTC.

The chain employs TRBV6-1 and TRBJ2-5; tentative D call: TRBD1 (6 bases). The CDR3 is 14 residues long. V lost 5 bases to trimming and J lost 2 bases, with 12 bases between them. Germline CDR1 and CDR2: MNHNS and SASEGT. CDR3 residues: CASSRGTKQETQYF. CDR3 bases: TGTGCCAGCAGTAGGGGGACGAAACAAGAGACCCAGTACTTC.

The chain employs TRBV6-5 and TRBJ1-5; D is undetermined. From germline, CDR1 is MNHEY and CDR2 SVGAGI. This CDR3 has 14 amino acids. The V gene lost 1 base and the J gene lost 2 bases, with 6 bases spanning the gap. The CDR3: CASSYFGGNQPQHF. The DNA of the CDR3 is TGTGCCAGCAGTTACTTCGGGGGCAATCAGCCCCAGCATTTT.

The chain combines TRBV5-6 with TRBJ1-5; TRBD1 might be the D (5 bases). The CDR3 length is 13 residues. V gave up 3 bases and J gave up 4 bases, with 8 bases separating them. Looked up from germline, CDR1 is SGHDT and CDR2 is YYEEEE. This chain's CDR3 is CASSSGANQPQHF. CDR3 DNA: TGTGCCAGCAGCTCCGGGGCTAATCAGCCCCAGCATTTT.

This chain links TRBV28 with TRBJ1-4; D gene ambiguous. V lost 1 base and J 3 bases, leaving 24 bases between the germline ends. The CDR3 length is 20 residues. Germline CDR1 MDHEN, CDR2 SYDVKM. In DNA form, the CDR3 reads TGTGCCAGCAGTTTATCAGGTCTGTGGGGAGACCCACCGCCTAATGAAAAACTGTTTTTT. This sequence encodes CASSLSGLWGDPPPNEKLFF.

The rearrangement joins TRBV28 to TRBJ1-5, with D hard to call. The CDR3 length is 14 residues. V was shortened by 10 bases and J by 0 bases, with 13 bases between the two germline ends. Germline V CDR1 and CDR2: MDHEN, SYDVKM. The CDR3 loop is CATTSGGSNQPQHF. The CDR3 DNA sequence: TGTGCCACCACCTCCGGCGGTAGCAATCAGCCCCAGCATTTT.

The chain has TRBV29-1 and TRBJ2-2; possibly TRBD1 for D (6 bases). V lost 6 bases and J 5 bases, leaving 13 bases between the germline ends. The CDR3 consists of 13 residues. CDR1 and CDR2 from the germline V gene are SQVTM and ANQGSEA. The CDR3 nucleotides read TGCAGCGTGGGACACCCGGATACCGGGGAGCTGTTTTTT. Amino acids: CSVGHPDTGELFF.

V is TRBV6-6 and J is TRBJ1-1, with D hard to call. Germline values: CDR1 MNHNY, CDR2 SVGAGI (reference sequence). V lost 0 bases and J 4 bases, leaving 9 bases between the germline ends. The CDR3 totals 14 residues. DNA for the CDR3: TGTGCCAGCAGTTACTCGAAGGGTTTCACTGAAGCTTTCTTT. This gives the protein CASSYSKGFTEAFF.

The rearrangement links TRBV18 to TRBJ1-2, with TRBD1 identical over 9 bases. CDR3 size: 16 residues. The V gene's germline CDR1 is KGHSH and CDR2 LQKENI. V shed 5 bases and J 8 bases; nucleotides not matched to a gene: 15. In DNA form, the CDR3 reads TGTGCCAGCTCAGCAGACAGGGGGATCGACCGCCTCGGCTACACCTTC. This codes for CASSADRGIDRLGYTF.

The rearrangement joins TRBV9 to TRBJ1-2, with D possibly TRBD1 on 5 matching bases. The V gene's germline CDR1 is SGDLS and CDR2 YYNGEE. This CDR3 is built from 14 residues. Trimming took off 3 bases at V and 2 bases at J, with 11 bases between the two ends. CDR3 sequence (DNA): TGTGCCAGCAGCGCCGCAACAGGAAACTATGGCTACACCTTC. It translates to CASSAATGNYGYTF.